This TCR beta chain emerged from a study of shared clonotypes between healthy human individuals. Turning to the study itself: Donor ages ranged 18 to 49 years: a couple of women, three men. General observations from the study: Clonotype sharing levels among donors were expected to vary with sequencing depth.

This clone was detected once. Its antigen is unknown. Per the germline V gene, CDR1 is ENHRY and CDR2 is SYGVKD. V shed 0 bases and J shed 0 bases, with 5 bases lying between them. CDR3 length: 14 amino acids. This table comes from immunoSEQ multiplex PCR, and its TCRdb copy is limited to in-frame clones, with some not included. The top ten clones hold around 1.4% of a sample with over a million clones, more than 65% of them seen once. This sequence was found in a man younger than 35 in good health. V gene TRBV10-3 combines with J gene TRBJ1-1; no reliable D call. Sequencing was done on a sample of memory CD4+ T cells sorted from blood. The subset denotes: CD45RA-negative fraction. CDR3 DNA sequence: TGTGCCATCAGTGAGTCGGGCTTGAACACTGAAGCTTTCTTT. It specifies CAISESGLNTEAFF.